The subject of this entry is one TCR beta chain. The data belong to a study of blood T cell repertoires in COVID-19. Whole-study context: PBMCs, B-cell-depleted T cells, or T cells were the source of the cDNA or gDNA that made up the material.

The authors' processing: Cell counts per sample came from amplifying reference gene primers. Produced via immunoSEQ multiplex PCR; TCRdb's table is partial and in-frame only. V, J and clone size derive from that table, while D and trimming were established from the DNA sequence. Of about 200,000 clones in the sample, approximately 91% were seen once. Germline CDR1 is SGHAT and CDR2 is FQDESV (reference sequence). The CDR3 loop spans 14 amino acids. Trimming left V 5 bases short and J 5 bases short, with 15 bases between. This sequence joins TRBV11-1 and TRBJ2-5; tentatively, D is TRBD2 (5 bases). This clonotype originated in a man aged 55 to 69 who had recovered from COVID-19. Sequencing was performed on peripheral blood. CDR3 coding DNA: TGTGCCAGCAGCGTAGGGAAGGGCGGGGAGACCCAGTACTTC. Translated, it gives CASSVGKGGETQYF.